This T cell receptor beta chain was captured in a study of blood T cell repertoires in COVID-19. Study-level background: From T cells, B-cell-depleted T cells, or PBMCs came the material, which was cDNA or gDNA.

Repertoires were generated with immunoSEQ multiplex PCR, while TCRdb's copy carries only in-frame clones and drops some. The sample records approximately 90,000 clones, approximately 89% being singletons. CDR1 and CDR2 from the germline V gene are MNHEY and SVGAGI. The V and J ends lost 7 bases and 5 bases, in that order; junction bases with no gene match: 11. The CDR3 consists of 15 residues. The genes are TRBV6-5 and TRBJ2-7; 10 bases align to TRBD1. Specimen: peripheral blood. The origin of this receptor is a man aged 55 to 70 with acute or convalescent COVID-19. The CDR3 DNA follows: TGTGCCAGCACCACCCTGGACAGGGGGGCTCACGAGCAGTACTTC. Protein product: CASTTLDRGAHEQYF.